This TCR beta chain originates from a study of cytomegalovirus exposure and HLA in healthy donors. As regards this clone: Antigen: not known.

This CDR3 contains 15 residues. V was clipped by 0 bases and J by 3 bases, with 10 bases between them. Germline V gives CDR1 SGHKS, CDR2 YYEKEE (reference sequence). Donors were drawn from the roughly 110-subject validation cohort, separate from the roughly 700-subject first cohort. TCRdb's table, derived via immunoSEQ multiplex PCR, lists solely in-frame clones and lacks some. This sample has 92,000 or so clones, with roughly 97% found just once. Notes on the study in general: Most TCRs appeared rarely, but some public TCRs recurred in many donors.

This TCR was sampled from a man younger than 35 in good health and CMV-seronegative. The specimen sequenced was PBMCs. The chain combines TRBV5-5 with TRBJ1-5; weak D call: TRBD1 (6 bases). The CDR3 DNA reads as TGTGCCAGCAGCTTGGGGACAGTCCTCAATCAGCCCCAGCATTTT. It encodes CASSLGTVLNQPQHF.